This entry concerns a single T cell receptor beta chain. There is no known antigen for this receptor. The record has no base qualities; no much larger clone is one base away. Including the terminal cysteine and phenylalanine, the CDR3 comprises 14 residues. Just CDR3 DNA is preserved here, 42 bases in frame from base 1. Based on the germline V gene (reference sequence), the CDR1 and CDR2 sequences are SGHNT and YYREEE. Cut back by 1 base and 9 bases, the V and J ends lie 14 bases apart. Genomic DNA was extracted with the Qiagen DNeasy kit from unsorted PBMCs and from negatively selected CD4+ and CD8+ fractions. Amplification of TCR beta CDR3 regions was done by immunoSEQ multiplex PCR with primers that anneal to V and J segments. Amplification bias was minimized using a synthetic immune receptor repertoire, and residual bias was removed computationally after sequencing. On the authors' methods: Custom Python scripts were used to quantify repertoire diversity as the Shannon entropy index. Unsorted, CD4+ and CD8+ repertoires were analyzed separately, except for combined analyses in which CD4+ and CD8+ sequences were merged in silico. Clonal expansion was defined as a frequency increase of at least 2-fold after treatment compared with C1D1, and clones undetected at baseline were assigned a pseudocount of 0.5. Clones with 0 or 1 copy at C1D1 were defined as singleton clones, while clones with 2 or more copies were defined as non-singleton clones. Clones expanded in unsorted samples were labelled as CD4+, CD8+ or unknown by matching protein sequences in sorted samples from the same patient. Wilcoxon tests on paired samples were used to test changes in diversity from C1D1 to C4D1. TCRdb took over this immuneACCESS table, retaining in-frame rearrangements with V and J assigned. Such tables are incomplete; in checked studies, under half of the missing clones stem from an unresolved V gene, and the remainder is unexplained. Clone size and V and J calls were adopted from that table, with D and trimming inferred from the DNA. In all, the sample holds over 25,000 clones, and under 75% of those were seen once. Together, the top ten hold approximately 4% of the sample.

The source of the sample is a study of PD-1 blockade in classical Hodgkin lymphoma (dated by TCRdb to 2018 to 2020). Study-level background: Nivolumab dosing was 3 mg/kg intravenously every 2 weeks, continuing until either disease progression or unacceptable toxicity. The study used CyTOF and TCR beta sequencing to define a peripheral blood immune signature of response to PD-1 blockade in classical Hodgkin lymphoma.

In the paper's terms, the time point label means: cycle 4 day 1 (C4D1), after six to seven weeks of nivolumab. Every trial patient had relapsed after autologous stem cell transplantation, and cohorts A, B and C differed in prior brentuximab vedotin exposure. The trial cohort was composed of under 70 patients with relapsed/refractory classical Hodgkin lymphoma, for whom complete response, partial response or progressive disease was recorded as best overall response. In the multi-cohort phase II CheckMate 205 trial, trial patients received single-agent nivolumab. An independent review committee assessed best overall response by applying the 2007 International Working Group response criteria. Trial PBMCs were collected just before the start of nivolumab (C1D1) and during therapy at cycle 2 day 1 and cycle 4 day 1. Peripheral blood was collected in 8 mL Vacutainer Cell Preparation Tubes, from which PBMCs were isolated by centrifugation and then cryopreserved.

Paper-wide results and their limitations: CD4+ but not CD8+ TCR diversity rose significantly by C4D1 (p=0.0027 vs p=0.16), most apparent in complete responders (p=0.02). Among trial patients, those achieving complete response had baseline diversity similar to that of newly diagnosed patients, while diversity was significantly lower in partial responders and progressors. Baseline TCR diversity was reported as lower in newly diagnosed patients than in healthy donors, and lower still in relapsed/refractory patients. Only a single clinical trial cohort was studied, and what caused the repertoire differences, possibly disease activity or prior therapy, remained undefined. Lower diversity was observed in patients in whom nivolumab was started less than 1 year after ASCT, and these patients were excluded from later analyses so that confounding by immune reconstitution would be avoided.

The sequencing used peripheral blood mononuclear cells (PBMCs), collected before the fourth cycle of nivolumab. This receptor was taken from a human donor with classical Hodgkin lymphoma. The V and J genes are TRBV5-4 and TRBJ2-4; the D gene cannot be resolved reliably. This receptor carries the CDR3 CASSLFPGPPIQYF. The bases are TGTGCCAGCAGCTTGTTCCCAGGTCCTCCCATTCAGTACTTC.